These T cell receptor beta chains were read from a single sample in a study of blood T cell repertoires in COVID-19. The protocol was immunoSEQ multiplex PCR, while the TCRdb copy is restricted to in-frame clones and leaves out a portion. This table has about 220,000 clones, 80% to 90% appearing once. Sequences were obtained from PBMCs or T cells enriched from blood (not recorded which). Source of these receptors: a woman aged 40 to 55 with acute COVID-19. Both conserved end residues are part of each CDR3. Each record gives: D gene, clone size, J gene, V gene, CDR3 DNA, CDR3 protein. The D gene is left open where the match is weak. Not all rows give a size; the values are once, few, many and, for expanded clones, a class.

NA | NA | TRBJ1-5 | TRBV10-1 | TGCGCCAGCAGTGATAGCGGCAGGGACTCTAAAAATCAGCCCCAGCATTTT | CASSDSGRDSKNQPQHF
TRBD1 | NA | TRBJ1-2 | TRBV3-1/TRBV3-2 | TGTGCCAGCAGCCTACTGACAGGGGATTATGGCTACACCTTC | CASSLLTGDYGYTF
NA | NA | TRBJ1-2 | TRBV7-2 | TGTGCCAGCAGCTACCAGGGGACCACTAACTATGGCTACACCTTC | CASSYQGTTNYGYTF
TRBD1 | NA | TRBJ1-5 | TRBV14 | TGTGCCAGCAGCCCAGGAGGGGGCTATGGCAATCAGCCCCAGCATTTT | CASSPGGGYGNQPQHF
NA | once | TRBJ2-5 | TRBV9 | TGTGCCAGCAGCGCCTCAGGGCTTCTCCAAGAGACCCAGTACTTC | CASSASGLLQETQYF
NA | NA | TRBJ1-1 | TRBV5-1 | TGCGCCAGCAGCTTGGCGGGGAACCCTGAAGCTTTCTTT | CASSLAGNPEAFF
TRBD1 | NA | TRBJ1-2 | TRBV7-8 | TGTGCCAGCAGCCAGTACAGGGGAACTAACTATGGCTACACCTTC | CASSQYRGTNYGYTF
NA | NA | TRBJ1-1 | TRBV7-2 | TGTGCCAGCAGCTCACCGCGGCCCCTGAACACTGAAGCTTTCTTT | CASSSPRPLNTEAFF
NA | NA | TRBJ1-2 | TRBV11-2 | TGTGCCAGCAGCTTAGATCCTACTATTAACTATGGCTACACCTTC | CASSLDPTINYGYTF
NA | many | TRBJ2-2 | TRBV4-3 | TGCGCCAGCAGCCAAGAAAAAGAGTCCGGGGAGCTGTTTTTT | CASSQEKESGELFF
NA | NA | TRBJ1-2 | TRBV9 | TGTGCCAGCAGCCCGGGGGATTCTAACTATGGCTACACCTTC | CASSPGDSNYGYTF
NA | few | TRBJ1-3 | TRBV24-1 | TGTGCCACCAGTGACCCCGGACAGCCCGGAGAGGGAAACACCATATATTTT | CATSDPGQPGEGNTIYF
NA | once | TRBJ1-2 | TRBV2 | TGTGCCAGCAGTGGAGACAGGTCGGCTTACACCTTC | CASSGDRSAYTF
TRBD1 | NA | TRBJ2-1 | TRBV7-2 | TGTGCCAGCAGCTCCTCGGGACAGGTCTACAATGAGCAGTTCTTC | CASSSSGQVYNEQFF
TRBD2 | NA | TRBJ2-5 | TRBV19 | TGTGCCAGTAGTAAAGCGGGGGGGTTTGAGACCCAGTACTTC | CASSKAGGFETQYF
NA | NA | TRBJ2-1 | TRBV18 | TGTGCCAGCTCACCACCGAGGGGGGGTGAGGGTGAGCAGTTCTTC | CASSPPRGGEGEQFF
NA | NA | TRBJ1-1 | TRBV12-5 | TGTGCTAGTGTCCTTGACACTGAAGCTTTCTTT | CASVLDTEAFF
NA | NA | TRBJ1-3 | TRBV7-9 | TGTGCCAGCAGCTTCTTCCCGAAGACTTCTGGAAACACCATATATTTT | CASSFFPKTSGNTIYF
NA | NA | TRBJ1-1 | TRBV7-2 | TGTGCCAGCAGCTTAGATATGCGGAACACTGAAGCTTTCTTT | CASSLDMRNTEAFF
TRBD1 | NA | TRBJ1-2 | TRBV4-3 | TGCGCCAGCAGCCAAGAAGGGACAGGGGCTTTGGAAGGCTACACCTTC | CASSQEGTGALEGYTF
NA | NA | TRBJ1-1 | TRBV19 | TGTGCCAGTAGTATTGGCAGTGGGAGTCGTGAAGCTTTCTTT | CASSIGSGSREAFF
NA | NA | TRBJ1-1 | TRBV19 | TGTGCCAGTAGTGTGTCCGTGAACACTGAAGCTTTCTTT | CASSVSVNTEAFF
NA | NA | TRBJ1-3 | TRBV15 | TGTGCCACCAGCGGGACAACAGGGCCTGGAAACACCATATATTTT | CATSGTTGPGNTIYF
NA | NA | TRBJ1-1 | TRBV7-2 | TGTGCCAGCAGCTTAGTGATTGGCCCCACTGAAGCTTTCTTT | CASSLVIGPTEAFF
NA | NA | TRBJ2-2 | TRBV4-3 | TGCGCCAGCAGCCAAGCGACAGGTTCGAACACCGGGGAGCTGTTTTTT | CASSQATGSNTGELFF
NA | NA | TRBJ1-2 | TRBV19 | TGTGCCAGTATGGGGACTGGCTATGGCTACACCTTC | CASMGTGYGYTF
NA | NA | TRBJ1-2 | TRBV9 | TGTGCCAGCAGGGGTACCGGGAGCACTCACTCCTATGGCTACACCTTC | CASRGTGSTHSYGYTF
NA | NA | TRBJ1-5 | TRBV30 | TGTGCCTGGGCCCATCAGGACTCGGAAAAACCCCAGCATTTT | CAWAHQDSEKPQHF
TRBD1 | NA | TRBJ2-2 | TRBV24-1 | TGTGCCACCAGTGCTACGGACAGGGAGTCCGGGGAGCTGTTTTTT | CATSATDRESGELFF
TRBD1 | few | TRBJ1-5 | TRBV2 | TGTGCCAGCACAGGACAGGGCGCAAATCAGCCCCAGCATTTT | CASTGQGANQPQHF
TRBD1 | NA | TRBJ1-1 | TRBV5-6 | TGTGCCAGCAGCCCGGGACAGGTCTTCACTGAAGCTTTCTTT | CASSPGQVFTEAFF
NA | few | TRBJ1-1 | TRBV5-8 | TGTGCCAGCAGCTTGGGACGGAGGGGCACTGAAGCTTTCTTT | CASSLGRRGTEAFF
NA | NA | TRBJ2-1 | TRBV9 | TGTGCCAGCAGCGTAGGAGGGGGGGACTACTACAATGAGCAGTTCTTC | CASSVGGGDYYNEQFF
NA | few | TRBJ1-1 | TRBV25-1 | TGTGCCAGCAGTGAAGGACAGCTTTTGAACACTGAAGCTTTCTTT | CASSEGQLLNTEAFF
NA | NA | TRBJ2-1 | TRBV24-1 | TGTGCCACCAGTGATTTGCCGGCAGGTCCGCACAATGAGCAGTTCTTC | CATSDLPAGPHNEQFF
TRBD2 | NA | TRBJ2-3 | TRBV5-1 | TGCGCCAGCAGTCGCGGACTAGCGGGGGGGCAATTCCCAGATACGCAGTATTTT | CASSRGLAGGQFPDTQYF
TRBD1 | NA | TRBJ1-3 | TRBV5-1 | TGCGCCAGCACATTGACAGGGGGCCCTGGAAACACCATATATTTT | CASTLTGGPGNTIYF
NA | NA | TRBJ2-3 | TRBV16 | TGTGCCAGCAGCGCCTCCCAGGGAGGATCGTTGTCAGATACGCAGTATTTT | CASSASQGGSLSDTQYF
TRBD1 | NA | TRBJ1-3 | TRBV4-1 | TGCGCCAGCAGCCAACTCCGGGACAGATTAAACTCTGGAAACACCATATATTTT | CASSQLRDRLNSGNTIYF
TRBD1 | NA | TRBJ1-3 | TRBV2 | TGTGCCAGCAGACAGGGGGCTTGGTTTATTGGAAACACCATATATTTT | CASRQGAWFIGNTIYF
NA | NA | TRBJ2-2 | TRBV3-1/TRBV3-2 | TGTGCCAGCAGCCCCCGACTAGTTACGGTATGGCGAAGCACCGGGGAGCTGTTTTTT | CASSPRLVTVWRSTGELFF
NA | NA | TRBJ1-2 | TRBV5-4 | TGTGCCAGCAGTTTTGCTGGAGGCTATGGCTACACCTTC | CASSFAGGYGYTF
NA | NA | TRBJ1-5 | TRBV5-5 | TGTGCCAGCAGCTTGGACTCAGGGATGTGGAATCAGCCCCAGCATTTT | CASSLDSGMWNQPQHF
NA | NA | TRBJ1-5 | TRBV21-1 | TGTGCCAGCAGCAAAGTGAAGGGGCAGTTACATTTT | CASSKVKGQLHF
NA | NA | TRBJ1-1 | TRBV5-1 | TGCGCCAGCAGCTTGGAAACTAGGGCCTACACTGAAGCTTTCTTT | CASSLETRAYTEAFF
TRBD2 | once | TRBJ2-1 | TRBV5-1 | TGCGCCAGCAGCTTGGCGACTAGCGGGGGGTACAATGAGCAGTTCTTC | CASSLATSGGYNEQFF
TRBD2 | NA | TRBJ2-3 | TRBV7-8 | TGTGCCAGCAGCTTAGGTGCTAGCGGGGTGCTCACAGATACGCAGTATTTT | CASSLGASGVLTDTQYF
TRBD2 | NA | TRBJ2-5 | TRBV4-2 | TGTGCCAGCAGCCAAGATTGGAGCGGGGGGGCCGAGACCCAGTACTTC | CASSQDWSGGAETQYF
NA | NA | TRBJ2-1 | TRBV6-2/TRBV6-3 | TGTGCCAGCAGTCCCAGGGTGGCTAGAGGGCAGTTCTTC | CASSPRVARGQFF
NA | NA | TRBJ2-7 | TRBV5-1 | TGCGCCAGCAGCTCAGGGGGGCCGCTTCAATACGAGCAGTACTTC | CASSSGGPLQYEQYF
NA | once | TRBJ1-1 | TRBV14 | TGTGCCAGCAGCCAAGCTAGGGGCCAGAACACTGAAGCTTTCTTT | CASSQARGQNTEAFF
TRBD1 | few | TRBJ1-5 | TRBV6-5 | TGTGCCAGCCTGGGACAGATAAATCAGCCCCAGCATTTT | CASLGQINQPQHF
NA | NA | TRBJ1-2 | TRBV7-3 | TGTGCCAGCAGCTTAATCCCAGGTCAGGTTAATGGCTACACCTTC | CASSLIPGQVNGYTF
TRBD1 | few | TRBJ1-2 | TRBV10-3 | TGTGCCATCGGAGGACAGGGGGCACGAGGCTACACCTTC | CAIGGQGARGYTF
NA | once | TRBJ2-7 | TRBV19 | TGTGCCAGTAGTAGGACAGCGACCTACGAGCAGTACTTC | CASSRTATYEQYF
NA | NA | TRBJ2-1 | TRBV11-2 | TGTGCCAGCAGCTTAGTCGGTCCAGGTTATGAGCAGTTCTTC | CASSLVGPGYEQFF
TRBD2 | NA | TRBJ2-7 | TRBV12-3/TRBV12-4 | TGTGCCAGCAGGGTCCGGGGGGGTGAGCAGTACTTC | CASRVRGGEQYF
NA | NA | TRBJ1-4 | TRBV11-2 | TGTGCCAGCAGCTTAGTTCCCGGCAGGGGCGAAAAACTGTTTTTT | CASSLVPGRGEKLFF
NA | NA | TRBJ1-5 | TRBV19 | TGTGCCAGTAGTATCGGGTATAGCAATCAGCCCCAGCATTTT | CASSIGYSNQPQHF